Included here is one T cell receptor (beta chain) sequence, with context. The target of this receptor is not known. There are no base qualities to consult, and no much larger clone falls within one base. The sample originates from a study of PD-1 blockade in classical Hodgkin lymphoma (dated by TCRdb to the early 2020s). Background on the whole study: Nivolumab dosing was 3 mg/kg intravenously every 2 weeks, continuing until either disease progression or unacceptable toxicity. The study used TCR beta sequencing and CyTOF to define a peripheral blood immune signature of response to PD-1 blockade in classical Hodgkin lymphoma. Here is what the overall study found, with its caveats: Baseline TCR diversity was reported to be lower in newly diagnosed patients than in healthy donors, and even lower in relapsed/refractory patients. Lower diversity was seen in patients whose nivolumab began less than 1 year after ASCT, and these patients were left out of later analyses so that immune reconstitution would not confound the results. The study was restricted to a single clinical trial cohort, and the causes of repertoire differences, possibly disease activity or prior therapy, were left undefined. A significant rise by C4D1 was seen in CD4+ but not CD8+ TCR diversity (p=0.0027 vs p=0.16), with the rise being most apparent in complete responders (p=0.02). Baseline diversity similar to that of newly diagnosed patients was observed in trial patients achieving complete response, whereas significantly lower diversity was observed in partial responders and progressors.

V has 6 bases trimmed and J has 5 bases trimmed; junction bases matching no gene number 10. As encoded in the germline V gene, CDR1 is KGHSH while CDR2 is LQKENI. The CDR3 measures 14 amino acids from cysteine to phenylalanine. Only the CDR3 portion is preserved as DNA: 42 bases, with reading frame beginning at the first base. Genomic DNA was extracted with the Qiagen DNeasy kit from unsorted PBMCs and from negatively selected CD4+ and CD8+ fractions. Amplification of TCR beta CDR3 regions was done by immunoSEQ multiplex PCR with primers that anneal to V and J segments. Amplification bias was minimized using a synthetic immune receptor repertoire, and residual bias was removed computationally after sequencing. In the paper's pipeline: Repertoire diversity was quantified as the Shannon entropy index using custom Python scripts. Unsorted, CD4+ and CD8+ repertoires were examined separately, except in combined analyses, for which CD4+ and CD8+ sequences were merged in silico. A clone was considered expanded if an increase in frequency of at least 2-fold after treatment relative to C1D1 was found, and a pseudocount of 0.5 was applied to clones undetected at baseline. Clones with 0 or 1 copy at C1D1 were defined as singleton clones, while clones with 2 or more copies were defined as non-singleton clones. Clones expanded in unsorted samples were assigned a CD4+, CD8+ or unknown annotation through matching of protein sequences in sorted samples from the same patient. Wilcoxon tests were applied to paired samples to test diversity changes from C1D1 to C4D1. Sourced from immuneACCESS, this table was stored by TCRdb with only in-frame sequences that have V and J called. A share of the clones is absent; for the studies checked, an unresolved V gene accounts for under half, and the remainder has no known explanation. D and trimming were read from the DNA, whereas the V and J calls and clone size are those reported in that table. In all, the sample holds 40,000 to 50,000 clones, and around 80% of those were seen once. The ten largest make up about an eighth of the sample.

The time point label, as the study defines it: cycle 1 day 1 (C1D1), immediately before nivolumab initiation. Relapse after autologous stem cell transplantation had occurred in all trial patients, and cohorts A, B and C were distinguished by prior brentuximab vedotin exposure. A total of approximately 51 patients with relapsed/refractory classical Hodgkin lymphoma made up the trial cohort, and each patient's best overall response was complete response, partial response or progressive disease. Single-agent nivolumab was administered to trial patients in the multi-cohort phase II CheckMate 205 trial. An independent review committee assessed best overall response by applying the 2007 International Working Group response criteria. Trial PBMCs were collected immediately before nivolumab initiation (C1D1) and during therapy at cycle 2 day 1 and cycle 4 day 1. After peripheral blood was drawn into 8 mL Vacutainer Cell Preparation Tubes, PBMCs were isolated by centrifugation and then cryopreserved.

Specimen: peripheral blood mononuclear cells (PBMCs), collected at baseline. In this chain, TRBV18 is recombined with TRBJ2-7; 7 bases in the middle match TRBD1. This TCR derives from a human donor with classical Hodgkin lymphoma. The base sequence is TGTGCCAGCTCGACGGGGACAGCCCCTAACGAGCAGTACTTC. The encoded protein is CASSTGTAPNEQYF.